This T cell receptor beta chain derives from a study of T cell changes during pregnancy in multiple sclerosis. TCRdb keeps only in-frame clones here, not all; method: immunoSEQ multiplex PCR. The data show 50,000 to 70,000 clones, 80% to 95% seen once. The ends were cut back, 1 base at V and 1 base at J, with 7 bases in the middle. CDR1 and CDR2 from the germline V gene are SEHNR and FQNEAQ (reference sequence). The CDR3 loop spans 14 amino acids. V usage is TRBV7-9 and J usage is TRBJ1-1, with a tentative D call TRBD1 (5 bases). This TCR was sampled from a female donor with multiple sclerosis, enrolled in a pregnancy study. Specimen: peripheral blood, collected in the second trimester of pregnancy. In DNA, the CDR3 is TGTGCCAGCAGCTTAGTTCAGGGGAACACTGAAGCTTTCTTT. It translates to CASSLVQGNTEAFF.